The present T cell receptor beta chain was sequenced within a study of cytomegalovirus exposure and HLA in healthy donors. Germline CDR1 is LNHNV and CDR2 is YYDKDF (reference sequence). This CDR3 is 15 amino acids long. V lost 0 bases and J lost 4, with 10 bases in between. Both 60 Vbeta primers and 13 Jbeta primers went into the PCR. TCRdb's table, derived via immunoSEQ multiplex PCR, lists solely in-frame clones and lacks some. The sample lists 99,000 or so clones, about four fifths occurring once. Concerning this clone itself: What it recognizes is unknown.

General study points: Analyses of presence and absence presupposed an approximately uniform sequencing depth across donors.

The chain has TRBV15 and TRBJ1-3; D is possibly TRBD1 (5 bases). The sample was PBMCs. The sequence came from a man between 25 and 39 years old in good health and CMV-seronegative. The CDR3 loop is CATSRDPGDGNTIYF. The CDR3 coding sequence is TGTGCCACCAGCAGAGATCCGGGGGACGGAAACACCATATATTTT.